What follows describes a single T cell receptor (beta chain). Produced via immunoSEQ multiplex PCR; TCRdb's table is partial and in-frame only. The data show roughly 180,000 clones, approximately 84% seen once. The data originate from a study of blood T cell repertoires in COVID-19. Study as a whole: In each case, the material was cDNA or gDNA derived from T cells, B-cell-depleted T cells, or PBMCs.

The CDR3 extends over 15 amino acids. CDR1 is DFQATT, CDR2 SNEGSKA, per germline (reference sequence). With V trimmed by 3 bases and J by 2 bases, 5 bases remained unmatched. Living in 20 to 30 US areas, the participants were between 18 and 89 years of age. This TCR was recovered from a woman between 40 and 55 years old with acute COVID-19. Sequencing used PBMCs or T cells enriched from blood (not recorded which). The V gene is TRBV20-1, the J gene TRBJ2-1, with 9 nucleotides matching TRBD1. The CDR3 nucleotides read TGCAGTGCTAGTCCCGGGACAGGGACCTACAATGAGCAGTTCTTC. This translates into CSASPGTGTYNEQFF.